Listed here are 13 T cell receptor beta chains from one sample, sequenced in a study of blood T cell repertoires in COVID-19. Generated by immunoSEQ multiplex PCR, the TCRdb table keeps only in-frame clones and is missing some. In the table there are about 200,000 clones, approximately 80% of which are singletons. The specimen was PBMCs or T cells enriched from blood (not recorded which). The receptors were sampled from a woman aged 40-49 years with acute COVID-19.

A few counts support this clone. The chain uses TRBV24-1 and TRBJ1-4; no clear D. V was shortened by 6 bases and J by 0 bases, with 13 bases between the two germline ends. The CDR3 spans 16 residues. Germline lookup yields CDR1 KGHDR and CDR2 SFDVKD. The CDR3 sequence: CATSRQRVTTNEKLFF. The CDR3 DNA sequence: TGTGCCACCAGTCGGCAGCGAGTTACAACTAATGAAAAACTGTTTTTT.

This clone came up once. The chain uses TRBV18 and TRBJ1-5, with 9 bases that match TRBD1. CDR3 length equals 15 residues. In germline, CDR1 is KGHSH, CDR2 LQKENI. Germline trimming cut 4 bases from V and 4 bases from J; bases unmatched to any gene: 5. CDR3 nucleotide sequence: TGTGCCAGCTCACGAACAGGGGGCTGGAATCAGCCCCAGCATTTT. Residues: CASSRTGGWNQPQHF.

The rearrangement links TRBV7-2 to TRBJ1-5, with D hard to call. The CDR3 runs to 15 residues. With 5 bases removed from V and 0 bases from J, the gap between germline ends came to 11 bases. Germline V gives CDR1 SGHTA, CDR2 FQGNSA. The CDR3 here is CASSQESLSNQPQHF. CDR3 coding DNA: TGTGCCAGCAGCCAAGAGAGTCTTAGCAATCAGCCCCAGCATTTT.

This clone occurred a few times. V and J are TRBV5-1 and TRBJ2-3; no definite D call. This CDR3 region has 15 residues. Germline V CDR1 and CDR2: SGHRS, YFSETQ. V lost 0 bases and J lost 1, with 9 bases in between. The CDR3 DNA is TGCGCCAGCAGCTTGGTGATGCCGGGCACAGATACGCAGTATTTT. Protein product: CASSLVMPGTDTQYF.

This clone was picked up one time. The chain joins TRBV28 to TRBJ1-5, with TRBD1 identical over 9 bases. The J segment lost 7 bases and the V segment lost 4 bases, leaving 5 bases of the junction unmatched. Germline lookup yields CDR1 MDHEN and CDR2 SYDVKM. This CDR3 has 14 residues. CDR3 sequence reads: CASSSGQGDQPQHF. As DNA, the CDR3 is TGTGCCAGCAGTTCGGGACAGGGAGACCAGCCCCAGCATTTT. The variable domain in full, completed from reference TRBV28 and TRBJ1-5, reads DVKVTQSSRYLVKRTGEKVFLECVQDMDHENMFWYRQDPGLGLRLIYFSYDVKMKEKGDIPEGYSVSREKKERFSLILESASTNQTSMYLCASSSGQGDQPQHFGDGTRLSIL.

This clone came up once. V is TRBV28 and J is TRBJ2-4; D call uncertain. The germline gives CDR1 MDHEN, CDR2 SYDVKM. CDR3 length equals 15 residues. V lost 5 bases, J lost 0 bases, and 11 bases lay in between. CDR3: CASSPRLLAKNIQYF. The CDR3 coding sequence is TGTGCCAGCAGTCCGAGATTGCTAGCCAAAAACATTCAGTACTTC.

The J gene is TRBJ2-3, the V gene TRBV6-5; D is perhaps TRBD2 (6 bases). The CDR3 totals 15 residues. The V gene lost 6 bases and the J gene lost 2 bases, with 15 bases spanning the gap. CDR1 is MNHEY and CDR2 is SVGAGI in the germline V gene. The CDR3 sequence is CASRDQGLFTDTQYF. In nucleotides, the CDR3 is TGTGCCAGCAGAGACCAGGGACTCTTCACAGATACGCAGTATTTT.

The rearrangement links TRBV7-9 to TRBJ1-2; TRBD1 agrees at 7 bases. Germline CDR1 SEHNR, CDR2 FQNEAQ (reference sequence). Trimming cost V 5 bases and J 0 bases; bases outside gene matches: 6. The CDR3 loop spans 15 amino acids. This CDR3 reads CASSPGGTANYGYTF. Here the CDR3 DNA reads TGTGCCAGCAGCCCAGGGGGGACAGCTAACTATGGCTACACCTTC.

This clone was seen ten or more times. The chain recombines TRBV5-1 with TRBJ2-2; 7 nucleotides agree with TRBD1. The V segment lost 1 base and the J segment 0 bases; nucleotides outside the gene matches: 3. Per germline, CDR1 SGHRS and CDR2 YFSETQ. This CDR3 contains 16 residues. CDR3 nucleotide sequence: TGCGCCAGCAGCTTGCAGACAGGGACGAACACCGGGGAGCTGTTTTTT. Translation gives CASSLQTGTNTGELFF.

This chain links TRBV28 with TRBJ1-3; D perhaps matches TRBD1 (6 bases). The V gene's germline CDR1 is MDHEN and CDR2 SYDVKM. The CDR3 is 15 amino acids. The V end lost 3 bases, the J end lost 2 bases, and 11 bases lay between the germline ends. The CDR3 sequence is CASSFSRGAGNTIYF. Written as DNA, the CDR3 is TGTGCCAGCAGTTTCTCCAGGGGAGCTGGAAACACCATATATTTT. Complete variable domain (other parts from reference TRBV28 and TRBJ1-3): DVKVTQSSRYLVKRTGEKVFLECVQDMDHENMFWYRQDPGLGLRLIYFSYDVKMKEKGDIPEGYSVSREKKERFSLILESASTNQTSMYLCASSFSRGAGNTIYFGEGSWLTVV.

The rearrangement uses TRBV5-4 and TRBJ1-2, with TRBD1 matching over 7 bases. The CDR3 runs to 14 residues. The germline CDR1 and CDR2 sequences are SGHNT and YYREEE (reference sequence). J was trimmed by 0 bases and V by 4 bases; bases with no gene match: 3. CDR3 bases: TGTGCCAGCAGCCCAGGGACAGCTAACTATGGCTACACCTTC. This codes for CASSPGTANYGYTF.

This clone has just one count. The rearrangement joins TRBV24-1 to TRBJ2-1; maybe TRBD1 (6 bases). The CDR3 is 13 amino acids. Germline V gives CDR1 KGHDR, CDR2 SFDVKD. Trimming left V 6 bases short and J 13 bases short, with 18 bases between. DNA for the CDR3: TGTGCCACCAGTAGAGGGGTGGCAGGGGAACAGTTCTTC. Translated: CATSRGVAGEQFF.

This chain links TRBV6-2 or TRBV6-3 with TRBJ1-5; 8 nucleotides agree with TRBD1. The V gene end was trimmed by 5 bases and the J gene end by 1 base; junction bases not matched to a gene: 4. The CDR3 contains 15 residues. The germline CDR1 and CDR2 sequences are MNHEY and SVGEGT. This chain's CDR3 is CASSPQGASNQPQHF. CDR3 in DNA: TGTGCCAGCAGTCCGCAGGGGGCCAGCAATCAGCCCCAGCATTTT.